This entry concerns a single T cell receptor (beta chain). This CDR3 has 14 amino acids. Per germline, CDR1 LNHNV and CDR2 YYDKDF (reference sequence). Trimming pared 1 base from V and 2 bases from J, leaving 6 bases between. This record comes from a study of blood T cell repertoires in COVID-19. About the research overall: Samples came from the United States, Italy and Spain, spanning acute and convalescent COVID-19. PBMCs, B-cell-depleted T cells, or T cells were the source of the cDNA or gDNA that made up the material.

Original processing methods: Amplification from reference gene primers served as the basis for estimated nucleated cell counts. Profiled with immunoSEQ multiplex PCR; TCRdb holds only in-frame clones, not every one. V, J and clone size were drawn from that table, and D and trimming were deduced from the DNA. The profile shows some 54,000 clones, roughly four fifths of them singletons. V gene TRBV15 combines with J gene TRBJ1-3, with D possibly matching TRBD1 (6 bases). The source material was peripheral blood. The source of this sequence is a woman aged 60-75 years with acute or convalescent COVID-19. The CDR3 protein is CATSRGTAGNTIYF. CDR3 nucleotide sequence: TGTGCCACCAGCAGAGGGACAGCTGGAAACACCATATATTTT.